This TCR beta chain was sequenced in a study of CD8 T cells in Susac syndrome. Sequencing of TCR beta covered CD8+ and CD4+ T cells obtained from blood. Negative magnetic isolation gave CD8+ and CD4+ cells; FACS enriched CD8+ TEMRA. Study-wide points: An acknowledgment was made by the study that its TCR sequencing and HLA analysis involved relatively few individuals.

The CDR3 totals 14 residues. The germline V gene has CDR1 ENHRY and CDR2 SYGVKD. Trimming took off 3 bases at V and 0 bases at J, with 9 bases between the two ends. The RNA input was about 0.5 to 1 ug, and it was reverse transcribed with random hexamers. TCRdb independently ran MiXCR on the immunoSEQ multiplex PCR reads; one entry per CDR3 protein. In the table there are 190,000 or so distinct CDR3 sequences, roughly 96% of which are singletons. A word on this clonotype: The antigen is not known.

J is TRBJ2-7 and V is TRBV10-3, with D possibly being TRBD1 (6 bases). The sequenced material came from CD4+ T cells from PBMCs. This TCR derives from a human donor with multiple sclerosis. DNA of the CDR3: TGTGCCATCAGTGAAACAGGGATCTCCTACGAGCAGTACTTC. Residues: CAISETGISYEQYF.